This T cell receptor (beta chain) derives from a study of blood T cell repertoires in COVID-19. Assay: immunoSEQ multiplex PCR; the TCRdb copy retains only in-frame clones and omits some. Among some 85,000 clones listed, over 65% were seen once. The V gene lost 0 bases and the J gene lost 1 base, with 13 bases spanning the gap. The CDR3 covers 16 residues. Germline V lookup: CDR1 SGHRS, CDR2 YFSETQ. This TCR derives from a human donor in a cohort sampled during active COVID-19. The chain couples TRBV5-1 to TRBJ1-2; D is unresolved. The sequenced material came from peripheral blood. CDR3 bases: TGCGCCAGCAGCTTGGTGCCGGCAGGACTTAACTATGGCTACACCTTC. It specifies CASSLVPAGLNYGYTF.